These 21 T cell receptor beta chains were all obtained from the same sample, sequenced in a study of CD8 T cell repertoires and HIV-1 epitope variants. What these receptors recognize is not known. Sequencing was performed with immunoSEQ multiplex PCR; in TCRdb, only in-frame clones are kept and a portion is missing. Of a few thousand clones listed, about 67% are singletons. Sequenced: cultured CD8+ T cells derived from PBMCs. The receptor set was obtained from a male donor with HIV.

In its sample, this clone was seen a few times. The chain uses TRBV28 and TRBJ1-1, with unresolved D. CDR3 length: 12 amino acids. With 7 bases removed from V and 1 base from J, the gap between germline ends came to 7 bases. The germline V gene encodes CDR1 MDHEN and CDR2 SYDVKM. The DNA for the CDR3 is TGTGCCAGCACATTGGGGAACACTGAAGCTTTCTTT. Its translation: CASTLGNTEAFF.

V usage is TRBV2 and J usage is TRBJ1-1; D ambiguous. The CDR3 sequence is 10 residues long. Trimming took 10 bases from V and 9 from J, leaving 12 bases between them. Germline lookup yields CDR1 SNHLY and CDR2 FYNNEI. The chain's CDR3 is CATQTLKAFF. CDR3 nucleotides: TGTGCCACTCAGACCCTTAAAGCTTTCTTT.

The V call is TRBV13, the J call TRBJ2-2, with no clear D. V was shortened by 0 bases and J by 4 bases, with 12 bases between the two germline ends. CDR1 and CDR2 from the germline V gene are PRHDT and FYEKMQ (reference sequence). The CDR3 contains 16 residues. The CDR3 spells CASSLGLLEATGELFF. In DNA, the CDR3 is TGTGCCAGCAGCTTAGGGTTGCTAGAGGCCACCGGGGAGCTGTTTTTT.

V is TRBV5-5 and J is TRBJ2-5; tentatively, D is TRBD1 or TRBD2 (5 bases each). TRBJ2-7 matches the DNA end more closely, so the J call is doubtful. CDR3 length: 15 amino acids. The germline V gene has CDR1 SGHKS and CDR2 YYEKEE (reference sequence). Here the CDR3 DNA reads TGTGCCAGCAGCTTGATTAGCGACAGCCCCTACGAGCAGTACTTC. Translated, it gives CASSLISDSPYEQYF.

The chain is built from TRBV5-1 and TRBJ1-1; D is unresolved. This CDR3 has 14 amino acids. Trimming removed 0 bases from V and 1 base from J, with 7 bases in between. Germline lookup yields CDR1 SGHRS and CDR2 YFSETQ. The CDR3 DNA reads TGCGCCAGCAGCTTGGCCCGCGGGAACACTGAAGCTTTCTTT. It codes for CASSLARGNTEAFF. Full variable domain (missing parts from reference TRBV5-1 and TRBJ1-1): KAGVTQTPRYLIKTRGQQVTLSCSPISGHRSVSWYQQTPGQGLQFLFEYFSETQRNKGNFPGRFSGRQFSNSRSEMNVSTLELGDSALYLCASSLARGNTEAFFGQGTRLTVV.

By frequency in the sample, this clone is medium-sized. The chain is built from TRBV30 and TRBJ2-1; D perhaps matches TRBD1 (6 bases). This CDR3 spans 12 amino acids. Germline lookup yields CDR1 GTSNPN and CDR2 SVGIG (reference sequence). The V end was cut by 1 base, the J end by 13 bases, with 14 bases between. The CDR3 bases are TGTGCCTGGAGTGAGGGGGAACAGCTCCAGTTCTTC. Protein product: CAWSEGEQLQFF.

The table lists this clone with a count of one. Written as DNA, the CDR3 is TGTGCCAGCACCGTACTAGCGGGAGACTACGAGCAGTACTTC. Translation gives CASTVLAGDYEQYF. The chain has TRBV7-8 and TRBJ2-7; 11 positions match TRBD2. The V gene's germline CDR1 is SGHVS and CDR2 FQNEAQ. V shed 7 bases and J 3 bases; nucleotides not matched to a gene: 5. The CDR3 runs 14 residues.

The gene calls are TRBV2 and TRBJ2-2; 7 bases are a match to TRBD2. Germline CDR1 is SNHLY and CDR2 is FYNNEI. V gave up 4 bases and J gave up 0 bases; unmatched junction bases: 2. This CDR3 comprises 15 residues. The chain's CDR3 is CASSAGTTNTGELFF. DNA for the CDR3: TGTGCCAGCAGTGCCGGGACTACGAACACCGGGGAGCTGTTTTTT.

This chain uses TRBV25-1 with TRBJ1-1; maybe TRBD1 (5 bases). CDR1 and CDR2 from the germline V gene are MGHDK and SYGVNS. The length of the CDR3 is 11 residues. V was trimmed by 6 bases and J by 3 bases, leaving 5 bases between them. Written as DNA, the CDR3 is TGTGCCAGCAGGACAGACACTGAAGCTTTCTTT. Translation gives CASRTDTEAFF.

The J gene is TRBJ2-3, the V gene TRBV6-5; D unclear. Germline CDR1 reads MNHEY; CDR2 reads SVGAGI. CDR3 length equals 16 residues. V was pared by 0 bases and J by 1 base, with 11 bases between. CDR3 nucleotide sequence: TGTGCCAGCAGTTACTCTACGGACCCTCGCACAGATACGCAGTATTTT. Its translation is CASSYSTDPRTDTQYF.

The CDR3 reads CASSRRQGGKNIQYF. The CDR3 DNA reads as TGTGCCAGCAGCCGAAGACAGGGGGGCAAAAACATTCAGTACTTC. V usage is TRBV27 and J usage is TRBJ2-4; TRBD1 matches 9 bases. CDR3 length: 15 amino acids. Per germline, CDR1 MNHEY and CDR2 SMNVEV (reference sequence). The junction had 6 bases not matched to a gene; V was cut back by 6 bases and J by 3 bases.

The J gene is TRBJ1-2, the V gene TRBV7-6; TRBD1 aligns across 9 bases. CDR3 length equals 13 residues. Trimming at V came to 5 bases and at J to 6 bases, leaving 4 bases not matched to a gene. Germline-derived CDR1 and CDR2 are SGHVS and FNYEAQ. The CDR3 coding sequence is TGTGCCAGCAGCGGACAGGGGTGGAATGGCTACACCTTC. Its protein is CASSGQGWNGYTF.

The V gene is TRBV28, the J gene TRBJ1-1; D is possibly TRBD1 (6 bases). Germline loops: CDR1 MDHEN, CDR2 SYDVKM. This CDR3 is 13 amino acids long. Between the trimmed V and J ends, which lost 3 bases and 5 bases, there was a span of 10 bases. CDR3 DNA sequence: TGTGCCAGCAGTTTGAGCAGGGGAACTGAAGCTTTCTTT. Amino acids: CASSLSRGTEAFF.

This chain uses TRBV7-9 with TRBJ1-6; maybe TRBD1 (6 bases). Trimming took off 1 base at V and 7 bases at J, with 11 bases between the two ends. CDR1 is SEHNR, CDR2 FQNEAQ, per germline (reference sequence). The CDR3 totals 15 residues. The CDR3 region is CASSLEGHINSPLHF. The DNA of the CDR3 is TGTGCCAGCAGCTTAGAGGGACACATCAATTCACCCCTCCACTTT.

The table lists this clone with a few counts. V usage is TRBV6-5 and J usage is TRBJ1-2, with D uncertain. The V end was cut by 0 bases, the J end by 5 bases, with 7 bases between. Germline V lookup: CDR1 MNHEY, CDR2 SVGAGI. The CDR3 is 13 residues long. The CDR3 spells CASSYSGIYGYTF. The CDR3 region has the DNA TGTGCCAGCAGTTACTCGGGGATTTATGGCTACACCTTC.

The rearrangement links TRBV14 to TRBJ2-2; 10 bases line up with TRBD2. J gave up 3 bases and V 8 bases, and 6 bases lay outside the gene matches. This CDR3 spans 15 amino acids. Germline values: CDR1 SGHDN, CDR2 FVKESK. The CDR3 bases are TGTGCCAGCCTTCAGCGGGGGGGCGACACCGGGGAGCTGTTTTTT. It translates to CASLQRGGDTGELFF.

J is TRBJ2-2 and V is TRBV5-1, with 9 positions matching TRBD1. Germline trimming cut 6 bases from V and 7 bases from J; bases unmatched to any gene: 7. CDR3 length: 14 amino acids. Germline-derived CDR1 and CDR2 are SGHRS and YFSETQ. The CDR3 DNA follows: TGCGCCAGCACCTGGACAGGGGAAATCGGGGAGCTGTTTTTT. This gives the protein CASTWTGEIGELFF.

This rearrangement joins TRBV18 to TRBJ1-3, with 7 bases lining up with TRBD1. CDR1 is KGHSH, CDR2 LQKENI, per germline. The CDR3 sequence is 15 residues long. V lost 3 bases, J lost 7 bases, and 9 bases stayed unmatched. CDR3 amino acids: CASSPRDSRENTIYF. CDR3 DNA: TGTGCCAGCTCACCTCGGGACAGTCGAGAGAACACCATATATTTT.

This clone was counted only a few times. This chain links TRBV27 with TRBJ2-1; either TRBD1 or TRBD2 may fit D (5 bases each). The CDR3 covers 14 residues. The V and J ends lost 2 bases and 8 bases respectively, with 13 bases between them. The V gene's germline CDR1 is MNHEY and CDR2 SMNVEV (reference sequence). The CDR3 spells CASSLLGQGDEQFF. The CDR3 nucleotides read TGTGCCAGCAGTTTACTAGGGCAGGGAGATGAGCAGTTCTTC.

The genes are TRBV29-1 and TRBJ2-7; weak D call: TRBD1 (5 bases). The CDR3 contains 11 residues. Between the trimmed V and J ends, which lost 0 bases and 7 bases, there was a span of 7 bases. CDR1 SQVTM and CDR2 ANQGSEA come from the germline V gene. CDR3: CSVEDPGEQYF. In DNA form, the CDR3 reads TGCAGCGTTGAAGACCCAGGGGAGCAGTACTTC.

The J gene is TRBJ2-3, the V gene TRBV5-1, with 7 bases lining up with TRBD1. Germline V gives CDR1 SGHRS, CDR2 YFSETQ. V shed 4 bases and J 4 bases; nucleotides not matched to a gene: 12. The CDR3 contains 16 residues. The CDR3 coding sequence is TGCGCCAGCAGCAGGGGGACAGCTATCGGGGCAGATACGCAGTATTTT. Residues: CASSRGTAIGADTQYF.